One and the same sample provided the 2 T cell receptor beta chains below, sequenced in a study of OX40 agonist ivuxolimab in advanced cancers. Data came from immunoSEQ multiplex PCR; TCRdb stores just in-frame clones and leaves some out. The sample contains about 23,000 clones, 84% of which appear only once. Here the sequenced sample was CD4+ or CD8+ T cells sorted from blood, taken in a trial of the OX40 agonist ivuxolimab. Receptors were obtained from an adult with an advanced solid tumor such as melanoma, head and neck, liver or kidney cancer.

This chain connects TRBV7-9 to TRBJ2-3; 11 bases are shared with TRBD2. Germline CDR1 is SEHNR and CDR2 is FQNEAQ (reference sequence). With 5 bases clipped from V and 6 bases from J, the junction kept 13 bases outside the gene matches. This CDR3 contains 17 residues. CDR3: CASSQPTGTSGRDTQYF. CDR3 in DNA: TGTGCCAGCAGCCAACCTACCGGGACTAGCGGTCGTGATACGCAGTATTTT.

The chain recombines TRBV6-5 with TRBJ2-7; no reliable D call. Germline V CDR1 and CDR2: MNHEY, SVGAGI. Trimming left V 7 bases short and J 3 bases short, with 4 bases between. This CDR3 region has 10 residues. CDR3 sequence: CASMGYEQYF. The CDR3 DNA reads TGTGCCAGCATGGGCTACGAGCAGTACTTC.